This section outlines one T cell receptor beta chain sequence together with its context. Antigen specificity is unknown. This entry belongs to a study of CD8+CD57+ T cells in acquired aplastic anemia. Background on the study: There were roughly 9.8 million reads, on average, for CD4+ cells from healthy donors.

Profiling of TCR beta VDJ combinations and CDR3 sequences used genomic DNA as template. TCRdb redid the calling of the reads with MiXCR, one entry per CDR3 protein. The repertoire consists of about 170,000 distinct CDR3 sequences, with approximately 43% occurring once and the leading ten covering about 1.1%. Whole-study findings and limits: Patients were compared with controls for CD8+ Simpson's diversity, and no significant difference emerged. Patients shared around 31 CD8+ CDR3 sequences with controls.

V lost 4 bases, J lost 8 bases, and 12 bases stayed unmatched. This CDR3 is built from 17 residues. Germline values: CDR1 SGHDN, CDR2 FVKESK. The source material was sorted CD4+, CD8+, or CD8+CD57+ T cells (not recorded which) from PBMCs. The clonotype was recovered from a human donor in good health. The V gene is TRBV14, the J gene TRBJ2-1; 12 bases map to TRBD2. The CDR3 DNA reads as TGTGCCAGCAGCCCCCTATCCGGGACTAGCGGGCCTGATGAGCAGTTCTTC. Its protein product is CASSPLSGTSGPDEQFF.